This record looks at one T cell receptor (beta chain) sequence and its context. The entry originates in a study of blood T cell repertoires in COVID-19. At the level of the study: Some COVID-19 samples were acute and others convalescent; all came from the United States, Italy and Spain.

Under the authors' procedure: Amplification from reference gene primers served as the basis for estimated nucleated cell counts. The repertoire was sequenced with immunoSEQ multiplex PCR; TCRdb's copy has only in-frame clones and lacks some. V, J and clone size derive from that table, while D and trimming were established from the DNA sequence. Found here are tens of thousands of clones, 65% to 85% of them singletons; the top ten hold 17%. CDR3 length equals 13 residues. V shed 3 bases and J shed 4 bases, with 9 bases lying between them. The germline V gene encodes CDR1 SGHTA and CDR2 FQGNSA. This rearrangement joins TRBV7-2 to TRBJ1-2; D is undetermined. The receptor was derived from a woman aged 55-70 years with acute or convalescent COVID-19. The sequencing sample was made of peripheral blood. CDR3 residues: CASSFDGIYGYTF. The CDR3 DNA follows: TGTGCCAGCAGCTTCGACGGGATCTATGGCTACACCTTC.